The T cell receptor (beta chain) described here comes from a study of beta chain features in type 1 diabetes. Whole-study findings and limits: In all four CD4+ subsets, TCRB CDR3 length was significantly, moderately reduced in type 1 diabetes. Sampled from patients, naive, central memory and Treg TCRB repertoires appeared more similar than those sampled from healthy donors.

Every bit of the isolated RNA underwent reverse transcription, so sequencing read expressed TCRB transcripts. The protocol was immunoSEQ multiplex PCR, while the TCRdb copy is restricted to in-frame clones and leaves out a portion. The sample holds 300,000 to 400,000 clones, around 10% seen once. Points on this clone: What it binds is not known.

The sequenced material came from central memory CD4+ T cells from blood. The TCR sequence derives from a man younger than 40 with type 1 diabetes.

CDR3 region: CASSEAWAGGYEQYF. The CDR3 coding sequence is TGTGCCAGCAGTGAAGCCTGGGCGGGAGGATACGAGCAGTACTTC. The rearrangement uses TRBV6-1 and TRBJ2-7; 8 bases align to TRBD2. The CDR3 is made up of 15 amino acids. Trimming took 0 bases from V and 4 from J; bases not matched to a gene: 5. Germline lookup yields CDR1 MNHNS and CDR2 SASEGT.